The rows below give T cell receptor beta chains drawn from one sample of a study of blood T cell repertoires in COVID-19. The table came from immunoSEQ multiplex PCR; TCRdb's copy has only in-frame clones and leaves some out. The sample includes around 69,000 clones, about 82% of them seen just once. The sample taken for sequencing was peripheral blood. The receptor set was obtained from a woman aged 55-69 years with acute or convalescent COVID-19. CDR3s include the opening cysteine and the closing phenylalanine or tryptophan. Fields, in order: D gene, clone size, V gene, J gene, CDR3 DNA, CDR3 protein. A D gene is named only where the DNA matches it firmly. The size entry is marked missing in some rows and otherwise reads once, few, many or a size class.

.	few	TRBV19	TRBJ2-1	TGTGCCAGTAAGAGATCCGAACCAAACAATGAGCAGTTCTTC	CASKRSEPNNEQFF
TRBD1	.	TRBV9	TRBJ2-3	TGTGCCAGCAGCGCAAGTAGTTCCGGGACAGGACGCACAGATACGCAGTATTTT	CASSASSSGTGRTDTQYF
TRBD1	few	TRBV7-8	TRBJ1-5	TGTGCCAGCAGCAAGCGAGGAGGACAGGGCATGAGTCAGCCCCAGCATTTT	CASSKRGGQGMSQPQHF
TRBD2	few	TRBV19	TRBJ2-7	TGTGCCAGTAGTAACGGCGGGGGCTACGAGCAGTACTTC	CASSNGGGYEQYF
.	.	TRBV29-1	TRBJ2-3	TGCAGCGCACAGGGGAGGCTTACGGGTACGCAGTATTTT	CSAQGRLTGTQYF
.	.	TRBV6-5	TRBJ1-5	TGTGCCAGCAGTCCGCAGGTTAGCAATCAGCCCCAGCATTTT	CASSPQVSNQPQHF
.	.	TRBV5-3	TRBJ2-6	TGTGCCAGAAGCTTAACAGGGCACTCTGGGGCCAACGTCCTGACTTTC	CARSLTGHSGANVLTF
.	.	TRBV9	TRBJ1-2	TGTGCCAGCAGCATTACAGGGCTCTATGGCTACACCTTC	CASSITGLYGYTF
TRBD2	.	TRBV30	TRBJ2-1	TGTGCCTGGAGCCCGACTAGCGGGAGGAATGAGCAGTTCTTC	CAWSPTSGRNEQFF
TRBD2	once	TRBV6-4	TRBJ2-5	TGTGCCCCCCACAGGGTGGGACTAGCGGGAGGGTGGGAGACCCAGTACTTC	CAPHRVGLAGGWETQYF
.	.	TRBV11-1	TRBJ2-6	TGTGCCAGCAGCTTGAGGGGGTCTGGGGCCAACGTCCTGACTTTC	CASSLRGSGANVLTF
.	.	TRBV11-2	TRBJ2-2	TGTGCCAGCAGCCTCAGACCCCCTAGAGCGGGCGGCACCGGGGAGCTGTTTTTT	CASSLRPPRAGGTGELFF
TRBD2	few	TRBV18	TRBJ2-1	TGTGCCAGCTCACCACCGATTAGCGGGGGTTACAATGAGCAGTTCTTC	CASSPPISGGYNEQFF
.	.	TRBV5-1	TRBJ1-1	TGCGCCAGCAGCTTGGTCGTGGGGAGCGCTGAAGCTTTCTTT	CASSLVVGSAEAFF
TRBD1	.	TRBV12-5	TRBJ2-7	TGTGCTAGTGCCCCCGGCGGGGGACAGGGAACCTACGAGCAGTACTTC	CASAPGGGQGTYEQYF
TRBD1	.	TRBV10-3	TRBJ1-6	TGTGCCATCGGTGGACAGGGAGTAAGCTCCTATAATTCACCCCTCCACTTT	CAIGGQGVSSYNSPLHF
.	few	TRBV5-1	TRBJ2-2	TGCGCCAGCAGCTTGGAGCGGAGGGCCACCGGGGAGCTGTTTTTT	CASSLERRATGELFF
TRBD1	medium-sized	TRBV19	TRBJ1-5	TGTGCCAGTAGTCCAGGGGGTAGCAATCAGCCCCAGCATTTT	CASSPGGSNQPQHF
.	.	TRBV7-3	TRBJ2-5	TGTGCCAGCAGCTTAATGATGGCAGGGCCAGAGACCCAGTACTTC	CASSLMMAGPETQYF
.	.	TRBV10-2	TRBJ2-7	TGCGCCAGCAGTGAGGTAAAGTCACCGAGCTCCTACGAGCAGTACTTC	CASSEVKSPSSYEQYF
.	.	TRBV5-1	TRBJ2-2	TGCGCCAGCAGCTTCCCGGGACACGTGGGGTACACCGGGGAGCTGTTTTTT	CASSFPGHVGYTGELFF
.	once	TRBV11-2	TRBJ1-5	TGTGCCAGCAGCTTAGATCTAGCAGGACCAAATAGCAATCAGCCCCAGCATTTT	CASSLDLAGPNSNQPQHF
TRBD2	.	TRBV9	TRBJ2-5	TGTGCCAGCAGCCCACACCCTAGCGGGGGGGAGTCGGAGACCCAGTACTTC	CASSPHPSGGESETQYF
TRBD2	.	TRBV19	TRBJ2-1	TGTGCCAGTAGTATCTTCCTAGCGGGAACGCGATACAATGAGCAGTTCTTC	CASSIFLAGTRYNEQFF
.	.	TRBV19	TRBJ1-3	TGTGCCAGTAGTATGGTCTCCTACTCCGGAAACACCATATATTTT	CASSMVSYSGNTIYF
TRBD1	.	TRBV6-5	TRBJ2-1	TGTGCCAGCAGACTGGGACAGGGGCCATACAATGAGCAGTTCTTC	CASRLGQGPYNEQFF
TRBD1	.	TRBV12-5	TRBJ1-2	TGTGCTAGTGGTTTGCCGGACAGGGGTGGCTATGGCTACACCTTC	CASGLPDRGGYGYTF
.	few	TRBV2	TRBJ1-5	TGTGCCAGCAGTGAACCCCAGCGCCGAAATCAGCCCCAGCATTTT	CASSEPQRRNQPQHF
TRBD1	.	TRBV5-1	TRBJ2-5	TGCGCCAGCAGCATGGGACAGGTGGAGGAGACCCAGTACTTC	CASSMGQVEETQYF
.	.	TRBV20-1	TRBJ1-2	TGCAGTGTATCTTCCCGTCATGGCTACACCTTC	CSVSSRHGYTF
.	.	TRBV2	TRBJ2-7	TGTGCCAGCAGTGCTCTTGGACAAAGCTACGAGCAGTACTTC	CASSALGQSYEQYF
TRBD1	.	TRBV18	TRBJ1-3	TGTGCCAGCTCGCAAGCCCGGGACAGGGGGCCTAGAAACACCATATATTTT	CASSQARDRGPRNTIYF
.	.	TRBV14	TRBJ2-1	TGTGCCAGCAGCCCTACAAGGGCTGGCGGACGGGGTAATGAGCAGTTCTTC	CASSPTRAGGRGNEQFF
TRBD1	.	TRBV30	TRBJ1-1	TGTGCCTGGAAACAGACAGGGGCTGTGGAGAACACTGAAGCTTTCTTT	CAWKQTGAVENTEAFF
.	.	TRBV6-5	TRBJ1-5	TGTGCCAGCAGTGACTCACCGAGTCAGCCCCAGCATTTT	CASSDSPSQPQHF
.	.	TRBV3-1/TRBV3-2	TRBJ1-6	TGTGCCAGCAGACCTGGACACAATAATTCACCCCTCCACTTT	CASRPGHNNSPLHF
TRBD1	once	TRBV7-3	TRBJ1-1	TGTGCCAGCAGCTTAAAGGCAGGGGGTGTTACTGAAGCTTTCTTT	CASSLKAGGVTEAFF
TRBD1	few	TRBV30	TRBJ1-2	TGTGCCTGGAGTAGGGACAGGGCGAAAAACTATGGCTACACCTTC	CAWSRDRAKNYGYTF
.	once	TRBV7-9	TRBJ2-1	TGTGCCAGCAGCCCCGACAGGCCAATCGACTTCTACAATGAGCAGTTCTTC	CASSPDRPIDFYNEQFF
.	once	TRBV7-2	TRBJ2-1	TGTGCCAGCAGCTATGGTATGGCGGCCGAGGAGCAGTTCTTC	CASSYGMAAEEQFF